A selection of T cell receptor beta chains follows, all from one sample in a study of blood T cell repertoires in COVID-19. Method: immunoSEQ multiplex PCR; TCRdb's copy keeps in-frame clones and lacks some. The sample lists about 120,000 clones; 81% were seen once. Sample: peripheral blood. These receptors were collected from a human donor in a cohort sampled during active COVID-19. Each CDR3 is given with its conserved first and last residue. A D gene is named only where the DNA matches it firmly. Clone size is given for some rows only: seen once, a few or many times, or a class if the clone is expanded.

CASSQEMASGGAGETQYF,TGTGCCAGCAGCCAAGAGATGGCTAGCGGGGGGGCAGGAGAGACCCAGTACTTC,TRBV3-1/TRBV3-2,-,TRBJ2-5,TRBD2
CASSHDRGQFF,TGTGCCAGCAGCCACGACAGGGGGCAGTTCTTC,TRBV6-5,-,TRBJ2-1,TRBD1
CASSPQGHYNSPLHF,TGTGCCAGCAGCCCTCAGGGGCACTATAATTCACCCCTCCACTTT,TRBV7-2,-,TRBJ1-6,-
CASSQQGARGYGYTF,TGTGCCAGCAGTCAGCAGGGGGCTAGAGGCTATGGCTACACCTTC,TRBV6-5,-,TRBJ1-2,TRBD1
CATSDPRAYSNQPQHF,TGTGCCACCAGTGATCCCAGGGCCTATAGCAATCAGCCCCAGCATTTT,TRBV24-1,-,TRBJ1-5,-
CASTNPGGRNTEAFF,TGTGCCAGCACAAACCCCGGCGGCCGGAACACTGAAGCTTTCTTT,TRBV2,-,TRBJ1-1,-
CAWSVGRGPRDYGYTF,TGTGCCTGGAGTGTAGGCAGGGGGCCTCGAGACTATGGCTACACCTTC,TRBV30,-,TRBJ1-2,TRBD1
CASSPNRDINEQYF,TGTGCCAGCAGCCCCAACCGGGACATCAACGAGCAGTACTTC,TRBV7-9,-,TRBJ2-7,-
CASSPSQGEKLFF,TGTGCCAGCTCACCATCACAGGGTGAAAAACTGTTTTTT,TRBV18,-,TRBJ1-4,-
CASSYPLGGFTDTQYF,TGTGCCAGCAGTTACCCGCTAGGAGGATTCACAGATACGCAGTATTTT,TRBV6-2/TRBV6-3,-,TRBJ2-3,-
CASSLTRGSTEAFF,TGCGCCAGCAGCTTAACCAGGGGGTCCACTGAAGCTTTCTTT,TRBV5-1,-,TRBJ1-1,TRBD1
CASPHVVRLSSYNEQFF,TGTGCCAGCCCCCATGTGGTGAGACTCAGCTCCTACAATGAGCAGTTCTTC,TRBV21-1,-,TRBJ2-1,-
CASSVHRTGDMTFF,TGCGCCAGCAGCGTACACAGGACAGGGGATATGACTTTCTTT,TRBV5-1,few,TRBJ1-1,TRBD1
CASSPGLNYNEQFF,TGTGCCAGCTCACCAGGACTAAACTACAATGAGCAGTTCTTC,TRBV18,-,TRBJ2-1,-
CASSPGGLNTEAFF,TGTGCCAGCAGCCCAGGGGGCTTGAACACTGAAGCTTTCTTT,TRBV7-9,few,TRBJ1-1,TRBD1
CASTSLGRGRTYEQYF,TGTGCCAGCACATCCCTAGGGCGGGGAAGAACCTACGAGCAGTACTTC,TRBV28,few,TRBJ2-7,-
CASSPGETQYF,TGTGCCAGCAGCCCGGGAGAGACCCAGTACTTC,TRBV14,-,TRBJ2-5,-
CASSVGGTGVGEKLFF,TGTGCCAGCAGCGTCGGGGGGACAGGGGTCGGTGAAAAACTGTTTTTT,TRBV9,-,TRBJ1-4,TRBD1
CASSSQGGAGANVLTF,TGTGCCAGTAGTTCCCAGGGTGGGGCTGGGGCCAACGTCCTGACTTTC,TRBV19,-,TRBJ2-6,-
CASSEVRGGGNQPQHF,TGTGCCAGCAGTGAAGTTCGGGGAGGCGGCAATCAGCCCCAGCATTTT,TRBV2,few,TRBJ1-5,-
CSEGDGYTF,TGCAGTGAGGGGGATGGCTACACCTTC,TRBV29-1,-,TRBJ1-2,-
CASRTASNTPYEQYF,TGTGCCAGCAGAACGGCTAGCAATACCCCCTACGAGCAGTACTTC,TRBV6-6,-,TRBJ2-7,-
CAWTTSGYEQYF,TGTGCCTGGACGACTAGCGGCTACGAGCAGTACTTC,TRBV30,-,TRBJ2-7,TRBD2
CASSLDTFGDTEAFF,TGTGCCAGCAGCTTGGACACATTTGGTGACACTGAAGCTTTCTTT,TRBV3-1/TRBV3-2,-,TRBJ1-1,-
CASSLLSGVTTGDTEAFF,TGTGCCAGCAGTTTATTGTCGGGTGTTACAACAGGGGACACTGAAGCTTTCTTT,TRBV27,-,TRBJ1-1,TRBD1
CASNLLTGASEAFF,TGTGCCAGCAACCTACTGACAGGGGCCTCTGAAGCTTTCTTT,TRBV5-6,-,TRBJ1-1,TRBD1
CASSLLLAGVDEQYF,TGTGCCAGCAGCTTATTGCTAGCGGGAGTTGACGAGCAGTACTTC,TRBV13,-,TRBJ2-7,TRBD2
CASSLASGGYNEQFF,TGCGCCAGCAGCTTGGCTAGCGGGGGGTACAATGAGCAGTTCTTC,TRBV5-1,-,TRBJ2-1,TRBD2
CASMDTGGGINGYTF,TGTGCCAGTATGGACACGGGCGGAGGGATTAATGGCTACACCTTC,TRBV19,-,TRBJ1-2,-
CASSYSFRQGAYEAFF,TGTGCCAGCAGTTACTCGTTTCGACAGGGGGCGTATGAAGCTTTCTTT,TRBV6-5,-,TRBJ1-1,TRBD1
CASTHADRAGEQYF,TGTGCCAGCACCCACGCCGACAGGGCTGGTGAGCAGTACTTC,TRBV3-1/TRBV3-2,-,TRBJ2-7,TRBD1
CATNNPGSTSYEQYF,TGTGCCACCAACAACCCGGGGAGTACATCCTACGAGCAGTACTTC,TRBV19,-,TRBJ2-7,-
CAWSGVGQGGNNEQFF,TGTGCCTGGAGTGGCGTAGGACAGGGTGGAAACAATGAGCAGTTCTTC,TRBV30,-,TRBJ2-1,TRBD1
CASSLRGMNTEAFF,TGTGCCAGCAGCTTAAGGGGTATGAACACTGAAGCTTTCTTT,TRBV7-8,-,TRBJ1-1,-
CASSRLAGATDEQFF,TGTGCCAGCAGCAGGTTAGCGGGTGCAACTGATGAGCAGTTCTTC,TRBV9,-,TRBJ2-1,TRBD2
CASSPRSSVDGYTF,TGTGCCAGCTCACCACGTAGCAGCGTTGATGGCTACACCTTC,TRBV18,few,TRBJ1-2,-
CASSYSRQYEQYF,TGTGCCAGCAGTTACTCCCGACAGTACGAGCAGTACTTC,TRBV6-5,-,TRBJ2-7,-
CASRSPTEAGYTF,TGTGCCAGCAGGTCCCCGACAGAGGCGGGCTACACCTTC,TRBV6-6,once,TRBJ1-2,-
CASSFSQGATQYF,TGTGCCAGCAGCTTCTCTCAGGGCGCGACCCAGTACTTC,TRBV7-3,-,TRBJ2-5,-
CASSRNSGNTIYF,TGTGCCAGCTCCAGGAACTCTGGAAACACCATATATTTT,TRBV19,-,TRBJ1-3,-